This TCR beta chain was identified during a study of vaccination and CD4 T cells after COVID-19. For this clonotype: Its target is not known.

An Oncomine TCR Beta short-read assay was used to sequence the DNA from cultured CD4+ T cells. TCRdb reprocessed the PCR reads via MiXCR and lists one record per CDR3 protein. The sample records roughly 20,000 distinct CDR3 sequences, less than 60% being singletons. Germline V gene data show CDR1 as GTSNPN and CDR2 as SVGIG (reference sequence). This CDR3 contains 14 residues. Trimming cost V 4 bases and J 2 bases, with 12 bases left between them. Treatment meaning: approximately nine-day PBMC culture with coronavirus spike peptide pools or control peptides (ViraFEST assay). Sequenced material: CD4+ T cells from blood, cultured in vitro, taken after SARS-CoV-2 vaccination. This sequence joins TRBV30 and TRBJ1-5; a weak D match, TRBD1 (6 bases). This TCR came from a human donor who had recovered from COVID-19. The DNA for the CDR3 is TGTGCCTGGACTGGGGGCTTGGGCAATCAGCCCCAGCATTTT. Translated: CAWTGGLGNQPQHF.